The 26 T cell receptor beta chains below come from one sample, sequenced in a study of immune cell composition in non-small cell lung cancer. Normal lung was taken at the farthest possible site, at least 3 cm from tumour. Repertoires were generated with immunoSEQ multiplex PCR, while TCRdb's copy carries only in-frame clones and drops some. The profile shows 5,000 to 5,500 clones, nearly 90% of them singletons. The specimen was non-adjacent lung tissue. The receptors come from a human donor with non-small cell lung cancer. Some clones in this sample may be carry-over from other donors' samples.

This clone occurred a few times. The chain has TRBV29-1 and TRBJ2-5, with TRBD2 matching over 7 bases. The V segment lost 4 bases and the J segment 7 bases; nucleotides outside the gene matches: 12. Germline values: CDR1 SQVTM, CDR2 ANQGSEA. This CDR3 is built from 14 residues. In DNA form, the CDR3 reads TGCAGCGTTGGAAGGGGCGGGAGCGAGTCGACCCAGTACTTC. Translated: CSVGRGGSESTQYF.

The chain has TRBV9 and TRBJ2-3; possible D gene TRBD1, 5 bases. The CDR3 has 15 residues. Trimming removed 0 bases from V and 6 bases from J, with 14 bases in between. Per the germline V gene, CDR1 is SGDLS and CDR2 is YYNGEE. CDR3 in amino acids: CASSVAGRVSDTQYF. CDR3 DNA sequence: TGTGCCAGCAGCGTAGCGGGCAGGGTGTCCGATACGCAGTATTTT.

The chain recombines TRBV6-6 with TRBJ2-7, with TRBD1 matching over 9 bases. The CDR3 covers 15 residues. Germline V CDR1 and CDR2: MNHNY, SVGAGI (reference sequence). The J segment lost 6 bases and the V segment lost 0 bases, leaving 6 bases of the junction unmatched. CDR3 loop: CASSYSGTGKVEQYF. CDR3 nucleotide sequence: TGTGCCAGCAGTTACTCGGGGACAGGGAAAGTCGAGCAGTACTTC.

This sequence joins TRBV10-2 and TRBJ1-1; D is possibly TRBD1 (6 bases). This CDR3 comprises 16 residues. Trimming left V 4 bases short and J 1 base short, with 16 bases between. The germline V gene has CDR1 WSHSY and CDR2 SAAADI. CDR3 residues: CASSGLKQGRNTEAFF. The DNA of the CDR3 is TGCGCCAGCAGTGGGCTCAAACAGGGTAGGAACACTGAAGCTTTCTTT.

The genes are TRBV4-3 and TRBJ2-3; TRBD2 aligns across 9 bases. The trim removed 0 bases at V and 0 bases at J, leaving 7 bases unmatched. Germline V gene lookup returns CDR1 LGHNA and CDR2 YSLEER. This CDR3 is 18 amino acids long. CDR3 nucleotide sequence: TGCGCCAGCAGCCAAGATCGACAGCGGGGGGCCAGCACAGATACGCAGTATTTT. Protein: CASSQDRQRGASTDTQYF.

The CDR3 DNA follows: TGTGCCAGCAGTCCCGCCCCCGGGAACTATGGCTACACCTTC. The encoded protein is CASSPAPGNYGYTF. The V gene is TRBV6-4, the J gene TRBJ1-2; D not resolved. The germline V gene encodes CDR1 MRHNA and CDR2 SNTAGT. This CDR3 region has 14 residues. Trimming left V 5 bases short and J 2 bases short, with 12 bases between.

The rearrangement links TRBV18 to TRBJ2-1; D may be TRBD1 (6 bases). CDR1 and CDR2 from the germline V gene are KGHSH and LQKENI. This CDR3 region has 16 residues. V lost 5 bases and J lost 7, with 21 bases in between. The CDR3 sequence: CASSFDRIGARNEQFF. Here the CDR3 DNA reads TGTGCCAGCTCATTCGACAGGATAGGGGCTCGGAATGAGCAGTTCTTC.

The chain joins TRBV9 to TRBJ2-3; 10 positions agree with TRBD2. V was pared by 3 bases and J by 0 bases, with 4 bases of the junction left unmatched. This CDR3 is built from 16 residues. Germline CDR1 reads SGDLS; CDR2 reads YYNGEE. The CDR3 sequence is CASSELAGTSTDTQYF. The CDR3 bases are TGTGCCAGCAGCGAACTAGCGGGAACTAGCACAGATACGCAGTATTTT.

This clone showed up just once. This rearrangement joins TRBV6-6 to TRBJ1-2; D unresolved. Germline V lookup: CDR1 MNHNY, CDR2 SVGAGI (reference sequence). This CDR3 has 14 amino acids. V was cut by 0 bases and J by 5 bases, with 10 bases left in between. The CDR3 region has the DNA TGTGCCAGCAGTTACTCGCCGACTGAGTATGGCTACACCTTC. It translates to CASSYSPTEYGYTF.

The V gene is TRBV6-5, the J gene TRBJ2-3, with D uncertain. Trimming left V 2 bases short and J 0 bases short, with 12 bases between. CDR3 size: 16 residues. Germline-derived CDR1 and CDR2 are MNHEY and SVGAGI. CDR3 in DNA: TGTGCCAGCAGTTACGGAATACTACCTAGCACAGATACGCAGTATTTT. Translating it yields CASSYGILPSTDTQYF.

Only one count was recorded for this clone. The chain combines TRBV5-1 with TRBJ1-3; no reliable D call. Trimming cost V 6 bases and J 0 bases, with 10 bases left between them. The V gene's germline CDR1 is SGHRS and CDR2 YFSETQ. CDR3 size: 14 residues. CDR3 bases: TGCGCCAGCACGAGGGAGGGCTCTGGAAACACCATATATTTT. Encoded protein: CASTREGSGNTIYF.

On this clone: One junction end disagrees with the germline gene, perhaps due to a read error. The genes are TRBV7-9 and TRBJ2-1; D is undetermined. Germline V gives CDR1 SEHNR, CDR2 FQNEAQ (reference sequence). CDR3 size: 11 residues. The CDR3 DNA reads as TGTGCCAGCAGCTCCGACAATGAGCAGTTCTTC. Translated: CASSSDNEQFF.

J is TRBJ1-2 and V is TRBV7-2; D not certain. Germline V gene lookup returns CDR1 SGHTA and CDR2 FQGNSA. CDR3 length: 13 residues. Trimming removed 1 base at V and 4 bases at J, with 7 bases between. CDR3 amino acids: CASSLGSGYGYTF. For the CDR3, the DNA is TGTGCCAGCAGCTTAGGTTCCGGCTATGGCTACACCTTC.

CDR3 coding DNA: TGTGCCAGCGAGGTGACAGGTCTTAGGGATACGCAGTATTTT. As protein: CASEVTGLRDTQYF. This chain connects TRBV6-1 to TRBJ2-3; D may be TRBD1 (6 bases). CDR1 MNHNS and CDR2 SASEGT come from the germline V gene. The CDR3 totals 14 residues. The germline V and J ends were trimmed by 8 bases and 6 bases, with 18 bases remaining between them.

The V and J genes are TRBV5-5 and TRBJ2-1; possible D gene TRBD2, 5 bases. V lost 0 bases to trimming and J lost 9 bases, with 7 bases between them. The germline CDR1 and CDR2 sequences are SGHKS and YYEKEE (reference sequence). CDR3 size: 12 residues. This CDR3 is CASSLDAGEQFF. The CDR3 DNA follows: TGTGCCAGCAGCTTGGATGCGGGTGAGCAGTTCTTC.

The chain combines TRBV2 with TRBJ1-2; 9 bases fit TRBD1. V shed 3 bases and J 3 bases; nucleotides not matched to a gene: 5. CDR1 and CDR2 (germline): SNHLY, FYNNEI. This CDR3 has 15 amino acids. This CDR3 reads CASSEMRTGDYGYTF. CDR3 DNA sequence: TGTGCCAGCAGTGAGATGAGGACAGGGGACTATGGCTACACCTTC.

This sequence joins TRBV6-6 and TRBJ2-5, with TRBD1 matching over 7 bases. CDR3 length: 14 amino acids. CDR1 and CDR2 from the germline V gene are MNHNY and SVGAGI (reference sequence). V lost 4 bases, J lost 4 bases, and 6 bases stayed unmatched. The CDR3 coding sequence is TGTGCCAGCAGTTTTTCAGGGGGTGTAGAGACCCAGTACTTC. It encodes CASSFSGGVETQYF.

This chain uses TRBV6-6 with TRBJ2-2; 8 positions agree with TRBD1. CDR3 length: 16 residues. Looked up from germline, CDR1 is MNHNY and CDR2 is SVGAGI (reference sequence). J gave up 1 base and V 0 bases, and 1 base lay outside the gene matches. The CDR3 DNA follows: TGTGCCAGCAGTTACTCGGGACAGGAGAACACCGGGGAGCTGTTTTTT. This gives the protein CASSYSGQENTGELFF.

This clone was observed a single time. J is TRBJ2-5 and V is TRBV5-1, with D tentatively TRBD2 (6 bases). Per germline, CDR1 SGHRS and CDR2 YFSETQ. With 4 bases removed from V and 4 bases from J, the gap between germline ends came to 20 bases. This CDR3 is 16 amino acids long. CDR3 DNA: TGCGCCAGCAGCCCGGAGGGGTGGTCGAATTTAGAGACCCAGTACTTC. Translated, it gives CASSPEGWSNLETQYF.

The chain recombines TRBV5-1 with TRBJ1-2; D possibly corresponds to TRBD1 (5 bases). Germline assignment: CDR1 SGHRS and CDR2 YFSETQ. Trimming pared 4 bases from V and 3 bases from J, leaving 13 bases between. The CDR3 consists of 14 residues. The CDR3 sequence: CASSPGSGDYGYTF. In nucleotides, the CDR3 is TGCGCCAGCAGCCCAGGGTCGGGGGACTATGGCTACACCTTC.

The V gene is TRBV20-1, the J gene TRBJ1-2; D is unclear. CDR1 and CDR2 from the germline V gene are DFQATT and SNEGSKA (reference sequence). The V end lost 6 bases, the J end lost 3 bases, and 5 bases lay between the germline ends. The CDR3 totals 10 residues. The CDR3 protein is CSARDYGYTF. For the CDR3, the DNA is TGCAGTGCGAGGGACTATGGCTACACCTTC.

CDR3 coding DNA: TGTGCCAGCAGTTACTCGGGACAGGACAACTATGGCTACACCTTC. Translated: CASSYSGQDNYGYTF. V gene TRBV6-5 combines with J gene TRBJ1-2; 8 bases are shared with TRBD1. Germline V gene data show CDR1 as MNHEY and CDR2 as SVGAGI. The length of the CDR3 is 15 residues. V shed 0 bases, J shed 2 bases, and the junction held 2 bases outside the gene matches.

The gene calls are TRBV6-1 and TRBJ1-5; D is unresolved. CDR1 and CDR2 (germline): MNHNS, SASEGT. The CDR3 is made up of 12 amino acids. Trimming took 1 base from V and 6 from J, leaving 4 bases between them. CDR3 in amino acids: CASSEGAQPQHF. As DNA, the CDR3 is TGTGCCAGCAGTGAAGGCGCTCAGCCCCAGCATTTT.

This chain joins TRBV10-3 and TRBJ2-2; 7 nucleotides line up with TRBD2. CDR3 length: 16 amino acids. With V trimmed by 5 bases and J by 2 bases, 8 bases remained unmatched. The V gene's germline CDR1 is ENHRY and CDR2 SYGVKD. The CDR3 bases are TGTGCCATCAGTATCCTCCCTAGCGGAAACACCGGGGAGCTGTTTTTT. It is translated as CAISILPSGNTGELFF.

This clone was seen a single time. The gene calls are TRBV7-9 and TRBJ2-5; weak D call: TRBD1 (5 bases). The CDR3 runs 15 residues. Trimming shortened V by 0 bases and J by 6 bases, and 14 bases separated the two germline ends. CDR1 is SEHNR, CDR2 FQNEAQ, per germline (reference sequence). The CDR3 DNA reads as TGTGCCAGCAGCTTAGCATCCGAGACAGCGAAGACCCAGTACTTC. Its translation is CASSLASETAKTQYF.

The chain uses TRBV11-2 and TRBJ2-7; TRBD2 might be the D (5 bases). The CDR3 runs to 14 residues. Trimming pared 3 bases from V and 2 bases from J, leaving 11 bases between. Germline V gives CDR1 SGHAT, CDR2 FQNNGV. This CDR3 reads CASSFDYQTYEQYF. The CDR3 region has the DNA TGTGCCAGCAGCTTCGACTACCAGACCTACGAGCAGTACTTC.